The 19 T cell receptor beta chains presented below share a single source sample, sequenced in a study of blood T cell repertoires in COVID-19. Data came from immunoSEQ multiplex PCR; TCRdb stores just in-frame clones and leaves some out. The data show some 40,000 clones, more than 80% seen once. Source material: peripheral blood. Receptors originate from a man aged 55 to 70 in a cohort sampled during active COVID-19.

The gene calls are TRBV7-3 and TRBJ2-3; a possible D gene is TRBD2 (7 bases). Germline loops: CDR1 SGHTA, CDR2 FQGTGA. The CDR3 consists of 15 residues. The ends were cut back, 1 base at V and 5 bases at J, with 13 bases in the middle. CDR3 in amino acids: CASSLNGGLGDTQYF. In DNA, the CDR3 is TGTGCCAGCAGCTTAAACGGGGGGCTGGGAGATACGCAGTATTTT.

Only one count was recorded for this clone. The chain uses TRBV6-2 or TRBV6-3 and TRBJ2-5; TRBD1 is a possible D gene (5 bases). Trimming pared 6 bases from V and 4 bases from J, leaving 24 bases between. This CDR3 has 17 residues. Germline V CDR1 and CDR2: MNHEY, SVGEGT. CDR3 DNA: TGTGCCAGCAGCCCCATAAGAGACAAGGGGTCCTTAGAGACCCAGTACTTC. Residues: CASSPIRDKGSLETQYF.

The chain carries TRBV5-7 and TRBJ2-1; maybe TRBD1 (6 bases). TRBV5-7 is labeled an ORF, and its function is uncertain. V lost 0 bases and J lost 5, with 12 bases in between. This CDR3 comprises 15 residues. The CDR3 reads CASSLGDRTDNEQFF. The CDR3 coding sequence is TGTGCCAGCAGCTTGGGCGATAGGACAGACAATGAGCAGTTCTTC.

This chain connects TRBV15 to TRBJ2-2, with 10 bases aligning to TRBD2. Germline values: CDR1 LNHNV, CDR2 YYDKDF (reference sequence). The V and J ends lost 0 bases and 5 bases, in that order; junction bases with no gene match: 9. This CDR3 has 18 amino acids. In nucleotides, the CDR3 is TGTGCCACCAGCAGAGATCTTGGGGGACTAGCGAGTACCGGGGAGCTGTTTTTT. Its translation: CATSRDLGGLASTGELFF.

The J gene is TRBJ2-7, the V gene TRBV6-1; TRBD1 agrees at 7 bases. This CDR3 comprises 16 residues. J gave up 4 bases and V 0 bases, and 9 bases lay outside the gene matches. Germline V gene lookup returns CDR1 MNHNS and CDR2 SASEGT. CDR3 residues: CASSEAGQAGQYEQYF. In DNA form, the CDR3 reads TGTGCCAGCAGTGAAGCCGGACAGGCGGGCCAGTACGAGCAGTACTTC.

This chain connects TRBV6-6 to TRBJ1-5; D is possibly TRBD1 (5 bases). Germline V lookup: CDR1 MNHNY, CDR2 SVGAGI (reference sequence). The CDR3 is 16 residues long. Trimming removed 0 bases from V and 6 bases from J, with 15 bases in between. The CDR3 loop reads CASSYSADRWGQPQHF. In DNA form, the CDR3 reads TGTGCCAGCAGTTACTCGGCCGACAGATGGGGTCAGCCCCAGCATTTT.

The V call is TRBV6-2 or TRBV6-3, the J call TRBJ2-2, with D hard to call. The CDR3 runs to 16 residues. The V gene's germline CDR1 is MNHEY and CDR2 SVGEGT. Trimming took 6 bases from V and 1 from J, leaving 15 bases between them. CDR3 in amino acids: CASSTGSGWNTGELFF. For the CDR3, the DNA is TGTGCCAGCAGCACCGGTTCAGGTTGGAACACCGGGGAGCTGTTTTTT.

The V gene is TRBV14, the J gene TRBJ1-2, with D tentatively TRBD1 (6 bases). CDR1 SGHDN and CDR2 FVKESK come from the germline V gene. The CDR3 contains 13 residues. V was shortened by 2 bases and J by 5 bases, with 9 bases between the two germline ends. In nucleotides, the CDR3 is TGTGCCAGCAGCCAAACAGGGCTTTATGGCTACACCTTC. Translation gives CASSQTGLYGYTF.

In its sample, this clone was seen once. The chain carries TRBV19 and TRBJ1-1; 7 nucleotides line up with TRBD1. The germline V gene has CDR1 LNHDA and CDR2 SQIVND (reference sequence). Trimming took 5 bases from V and 4 from J; bases not matched to a gene: 7. This CDR3 has 14 amino acids. CDR3: CASSSIDRATEAFF. CDR3 coding DNA: TGTGCCAGTAGTTCAATCGACAGGGCCACTGAAGCTTTCTTT.

The chain uses TRBV9 and TRBJ2-7, with TRBD2 identical over 11 bases. V dropped 2 bases and J dropped 2; count of bases not matched to a gene: 3. The CDR3 loop spans 15 amino acids. Germline assignment: CDR1 SGDLS and CDR2 YYNGEE. The CDR3 loop reads CASSVGTSGTYEQYF. CDR3 DNA: TGTGCCAGCAGCGTCGGGACTAGCGGAACCTACGAGCAGTACTTC.

The rearrangement links TRBV7-2 to TRBJ2-3; 8 bases line up with TRBD2. The length of the CDR3 is 17 residues. J lost 5 bases, V lost 2 bases, and 12 bases had no gene match. Germline V lookup: CDR1 SGHTA, CDR2 FQGNSA. The DNA for the CDR3 is TGTGCCAGCAGCTTAAACGCCCCGGGAGGGCCGGGAGATACGCAGTATTTT. It is translated as CASSLNAPGGPGDTQYF.

This sequence joins TRBV28 and TRBJ1-1; perhaps TRBD1 as D (6 bases). The CDR3 consists of 14 residues. V dropped 6 bases and J dropped 3 bases, with 14 bases sitting between them. From germline, CDR1 is MDHEN and CDR2 SYDVKM. CDR3 sequence reads: CASSLVQGYTEAFF. The CDR3 DNA reads TGTGCCAGCAGCCTCGTACAGGGCTACACTGAAGCTTTCTTT.

The chain links TRBV19 to TRBJ1-1; D ambiguous. The V gene's germline CDR1 is LNHDA and CDR2 SQIVND (reference sequence). V was clipped by 6 bases and J by 1 base, with 12 bases between them. The CDR3 length is 14 residues. This chain's CDR3 is CASSSGKANTEAFF. The CDR3 coding sequence is TGTGCCAGTAGCTCCGGGAAGGCGAACACTGAAGCTTTCTTT.

The chain links TRBV11-2 to TRBJ2-3; 8 positions match TRBD2. In germline, CDR1 is SGHAT, CDR2 FQNNGV. The V segment lost 0 bases and the J segment 1 base; nucleotides outside the gene matches: 9. CDR3 size: 18 residues. CDR3 amino acids: CASSLDWTGGRRTDTQYF. Here the CDR3 DNA reads TGTGCCAGCAGCTTAGACTGGACGGGGGGGCGTCGCACAGATACGCAGTATTTT.

The chain joins TRBV6-5 to TRBJ2-7, with 8 bases lining up with TRBD2. The J segment lost 3 bases and the V segment lost 5 bases, leaving 6 bases of the junction unmatched. There are 14 residues in the CDR3. The germline gives CDR1 MNHEY, CDR2 SVGAGI. For the CDR3, the DNA is TGTGCCAGCAGTCCTCTAGCGGGTTTCTACGAGCAGTACTTC. Translation gives CASSPLAGFYEQYF.

The V gene is TRBV4-1, the J gene TRBJ2-7, with 7 bases matching TRBD1. This CDR3 spans 15 amino acids. V lost 4 bases to trimming and J lost 1 base; unmatched junction nucleotides: 7. Germline lookup yields CDR1 MGHRA and CDR2 YSYEKL. The CDR3 here is CASSLTGTESYEQYF. In DNA form, the CDR3 reads TGCGCCAGCAGCCTAACCGGGACAGAGTCCTACGAGCAGTACTTC.

The chain joins TRBV9 to TRBJ2-7, with TRBD1 matching 11 bases. J gave up 5 bases and V 2 bases, and 6 bases lay outside the gene matches. This CDR3 comprises 15 residues. The germline V gene has CDR1 SGDLS and CDR2 YYNGEE. The CDR3, as DNA: TGTGCCAGCAGCGTTCTGGGGACAGGGGGGGACGAGCAGTACTTC. Translation: CASSVLGTGGDEQYF.

This chain links TRBV4-1 with TRBJ2-7; 8 positions match TRBD2. The germline CDR1 and CDR2 sequences are MGHRA and YSYEKL. V was pared by 6 bases and J by 6 bases, with 7 bases of the junction left unmatched. The CDR3 is 13 amino acids. The CDR3 loop is CASRHGAGGEQYF. Written as DNA, the CDR3 is TGCGCCAGCAGGCATGGGGCGGGGGGCGAGCAGTACTTC.

This clone has only a few counts. This chain links TRBV11-2 with TRBJ2-2; D not resolved. The germline V gene has CDR1 SGHAT and CDR2 FQNNGV. Trimming pared 10 bases from V and 5 bases from J, leaving 14 bases between. The length of the CDR3 is 13 residues. The DNA for the CDR3 is TGTGCCACCCGACCATCGAGGACCGGGGAGCTGTTTTTT. Encoded protein: CATRPSRTGELFF.